These T cell receptor beta chains were read from a single sample in a study of OX40 agonist ivuxolimab in advanced cancers. Sequenced by immunoSEQ multiplex PCR; TCRdb stores in-frame clones only, minus some. Here the sample spans roughly 60,000 clones, roughly 86% being singletons. The input for sequencing was CD4+ or CD8+ T cells sorted from blood, taken in a trial of the OX40 agonist ivuxolimab. The receptors here all came from an adult with an advanced solid tumor such as melanoma, head and neck, liver or kidney cancer. Each CDR3 is given with its conserved first and last residue. The order of the fields is D gene, J gene, clone size, V gene, CDR3 DNA, CDR3 protein. A D gene is named only where the DNA matches it firmly. Not every row has a clone size; where given, it reads once, few, many or a size class.

- | TRBJ2-5 | - | TRBV21-1 | TGTGCCAGCAAAACGCCAGTGGCGAGGGAGACCCAGTACTTC | CASKTPVARETQYF
- | TRBJ2-1 | once | TRBV5-4 | TGTGCCAGCAGCTTGGGGCTGGCGAATGAGCAGTTCTTC | CASSLGLANEQFF
- | TRBJ2-5 | - | TRBV28 | TGTGCCAGCCAAACCGTAAGGCAAGAGACCCAGTACTTC | CASQTVRQETQYF
- | TRBJ2-1 | - | TRBV7-2 | TGTGCCAGCAGCCATCCCCGGACTGAGCAGTTCTTC | CASSHPRTEQFF
- | TRBJ1-2 | - | TRBV28 | TGTGCCAGCAGTTTAGCGGGAGGCTACACCTTC | CASSLAGGYTF
- | TRBJ2-6 | - | TRBV2 | TGTGCCAGTACCGAGGAAGCTGGGGCCAACGTCCTGACTTTC | CASTEEAGANVLTF
TRBD1 | TRBJ2-7 | - | TRBV29-1 | TGCAGCGTTATACCGGGACAGGGGGGTCCCGAGCAGTACTTC | CSVIPGQGGPEQYF
- | TRBJ1-5 | - | TRBV30 | TGTGCCTGGAGCTTGGGTCCCAATAGCAATCAGCCCCAGCATTTT | CAWSLGPNSNQPQHF
- | TRBJ2-5 | - | TRBV10-3 | TGTGCCATCAGTGCAGGGGAGGAAGAGACCCAGTACTTC | CAISAGEEETQYF
- | TRBJ1-6 | - | TRBV30 | TGTGCCGGACGCCGGCTCAATTCACCCCTCCACTTT | CAGRRLNSPLHF
- | TRBJ2-2 | - | TRBV4-1 | TGCGCCAGCAGCCAAGATACGGGAACCAACACCGGGGAGCTGTTTTTT | CASSQDTGTNTGELFF
TRBD1 | TRBJ1-2 | - | TRBV7-8 | TGTGCCAGCAGCCAACGGACAGGGGGCACCGGCTACACCTTC | CASSQRTGGTGYTF
- | TRBJ2-3 | - | TRBV5-1 | TGCGCCAGCAGCTTGGGCGGCAGTGAAATCAGCACAGATACGCAGTATTTT | CASSLGGSEISTDTQYF
- | TRBJ2-1 | - | TRBV7-2 | TGTGCCAGCAGCTTAGGGTTTACCTACAATGAGCAGTTCTTC | CASSLGFTYNEQFF
- | TRBJ1-4 | - | TRBV27 | TGTGCCAGCAGTGACCGGGGTCTAGGGGAAAAACTGTTTTTT | CASSDRGLGEKLFF
- | TRBJ2-3 | - | TRBV6-1 | TGTGCCAGCAGTTCCGACTGGAGCACAGATACGCAGTATTTT | CASSSDWSTDTQYF
- | TRBJ1-2 | - | TRBV7-2 | TGTGCCAGCAGCTTACACGCAAAGGATGGCTACACCTTC | CASSLHAKDGYTF
- | TRBJ2-7 | - | TRBV7-2 | TGTGCCAGCAGCCCCCGCGGCCGGGACTCCATTTACGAGCAGTACTTC | CASSPRGRDSIYEQYF
TRBD1 | TRBJ2-7 | - | TRBV15 | TGTGCCACCAGCAGGGATAGACAGGGGTTATACGAGCAGTACTTC | CATSRDRQGLYEQYF
- | TRBJ2-7 | - | TRBV7-2 | TGTGCCAGCAGCTTAGTAGGGGATAGCTCCTACGAGCAGTACTTC | CASSLVGDSSYEQYF
TRBD1 | TRBJ1-5 | - | TRBV19 | TGTGCCAGTAGTACCGGGACAGGACGCTTCAATCAGCCCCAGCATTTT | CASSTGTGRFNQPQHF
- | TRBJ2-7 | - | TRBV10-3 | TGTGCCATCAGTGACCGGGATTCAGGTCAGTACTTC | CAISDRDSGQYF
TRBD2 | TRBJ2-7 | - | TRBV7-2 | TGTGCCAGCAGCTTAGGCCGGGAGGGATACGAGCAGTACTTC | CASSLGREGYEQYF
TRBD1 | TRBJ1-6 | - | TRBV2 | TGTGCCAGCAGTGAACCGGCAGGGGGGAATTCACCCCTCCACTTT | CASSEPAGGNSPLHF
TRBD2 | TRBJ2-7 | - | TRBV5-1 | TGCGCCACCAGGACTAGCGGAAACTCCTACGAGCAGTACTTC | CATRTSGNSYEQYF
TRBD1 | TRBJ1-2 | - | TRBV28 | TGTGCCAGCAGTCGCGGACAGGGGGCCTATGGCTACACCTTC | CASSRGQGAYGYTF
- | TRBJ2-7 | once | TRBV7-9 | TGTGCCAGCGTCGCAGGGATTCCCTACGAGCAGTACTTC | CASVAGIPYEQYF
TRBD2 | TRBJ2-1 | - | TRBV23-1 | TGCGCCAGTATAGCGGGTAACGAAAGAGCATACAATGAGCAGTTCTTC | CASIAGNERAYNEQFF
TRBD1 | TRBJ2-2 | - | TRBV6-1 | TGTGCCAGCAGAACCTCGGGACAGGGCTCCGGGGAGCTGTTTTTT | CASRTSGQGSGELFF
- | TRBJ1-5 | - | TRBV5-6 | TGTGCCAGCAGCTCGGGACATTATGATCAGCCCCAGCATTTT | CASSSGHYDQPQHF
- | TRBJ2-3 | - | TRBV7-2 | TGTGCCAGCAGTACAGGGTTTGGGACAGATACGCAGTATTTT | CASSTGFGTDTQYF
- | TRBJ2-5 | - | TRBV5-8 | TGTGCCAGCAGCTTGGCAAAGACCCAGTACTTC | CASSLAKTQYF
TRBD2 | TRBJ2-2 | - | TRBV5-1 | TGCGCCAGCAGCCCCGTTAGCGGGAGTGTCATCGGGGAGCTGTTTTTT | CASSPVSGSVIGELFF
TRBD1 | TRBJ2-5 | - | TRBV18 | TGTGCCAGCTCACCCTCAGGGGGAGAGACCCAGTACTTC | CASSPSGGETQYF
- | TRBJ2-1 | - | TRBV7-9 | TGTGCCAGCAGCTTTGGGGGCTCCTACAATGAGCAGTTCTTC | CASSFGGSYNEQFF
- | TRBJ1-1 | - | TRBV6-1 | TGTGCCAGCAGCGAGGGCCGTCTGAGCACTGAAGCTTTCTTT | CASSEGRLSTEAFF
- | TRBJ1-1 | - | TRBV28 | TGTGCCAGCAGTCCTTCGGACGGGGAAGCTTTCTTT | CASSPSDGEAFF
- | TRBJ2-1 | once | TRBV12-2 | TGTGCAAGTCGTCGGAGGGGTCGGGGGCTCTACAATGAGCAGTTCTTC | CASRRRGRGLYNEQFF
TRBD1 | TRBJ1-2 | - | TRBV27 | TGTGCCAGCACTCTCAGAGGGGGCGCGGGCTATGGCTACACCTTC | CASTLRGGAGYGYTF
- | TRBJ2-7 | - | TRBV18 | TGTGCCAGCTCACCGAGCGGATCCTACGAGCAGTACTTC | CASSPSGSYEQYF
- | TRBJ1-5 | - | TRBV5-6 | TGTGCCAGCAGCTCGGGAGGGTCGGGGGCAAGGCCCCAGCATTTT | CASSSGGSGARPQHF
- | TRBJ2-5 | once | TRBV5-5 | TGTGCCAGCAGCCCCGGGCCCAGCTGGGGAGAGACCCAGTACTTC | CASSPGPSWGETQYF
TRBD2 | TRBJ2-7 | - | TRBV4-2 | TGTGCCAGCAGCCAAGAAGAAGGTAGCGGGATCTACGAGCAGTACTTC | CASSQEEGSGIYEQYF
- | TRBJ2-2 | - | TRBV7-3 | TGTGCCAGCAGCTTAAAATATTCGGGGGAGCTGTTTTTT | CASSLKYSGELFF